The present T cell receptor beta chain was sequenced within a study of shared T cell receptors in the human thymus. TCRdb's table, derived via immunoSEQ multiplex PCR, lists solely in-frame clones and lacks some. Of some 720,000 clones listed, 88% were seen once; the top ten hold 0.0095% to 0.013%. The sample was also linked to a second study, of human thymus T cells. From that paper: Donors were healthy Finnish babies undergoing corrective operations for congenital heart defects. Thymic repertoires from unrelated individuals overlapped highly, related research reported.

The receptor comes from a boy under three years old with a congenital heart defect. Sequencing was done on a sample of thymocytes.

This CDR3 is CASSRGQGTGELFF. For the CDR3, the DNA is TGTGCCAGTAGTAGGGGGCAGGGAACCGGGGAGCTGTTTTTT. The chain uses TRBV19 and TRBJ2-2; possible D gene TRBD1, 6 bases. This CDR3 region has 14 residues. V gave up 4 bases and J gave up 5 bases, with 11 bases separating them. Germline-derived CDR1 and CDR2 are LNHDA and SQIVND (reference sequence).